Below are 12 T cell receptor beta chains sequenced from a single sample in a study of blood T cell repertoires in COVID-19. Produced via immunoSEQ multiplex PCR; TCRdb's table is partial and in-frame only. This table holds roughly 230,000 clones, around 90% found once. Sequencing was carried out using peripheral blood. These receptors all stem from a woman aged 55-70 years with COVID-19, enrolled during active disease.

This CDR3 is CASSPRQGASAEAFF. In nucleotides, the CDR3 is TGTGCCAGCTCACCGAGACAGGGGGCATCAGCTGAAGCTTTCTTT. This chain connects TRBV18 to TRBJ1-1, with 10 nucleotides matching TRBD1. Losses at the gene ends were 3 bases for V and 6 bases for J; bases not matched to a gene: 7. CDR1 KGHSH and CDR2 LQKENI come from the germline V gene. The CDR3 is made up of 15 amino acids. Full variable domain (remainder filled in from reference TRBV18 and TRBJ1-1): NAGVMQNPRHLVRRRGQEARLRCSPMKGHSHVYWYRQLPEEGLKFMVYLQKENIIDESGMPKERFSAEFPKEGPSILRIQQVVRGDSAAYFCASSPRQGASAEAFFGQGTRLTVV.

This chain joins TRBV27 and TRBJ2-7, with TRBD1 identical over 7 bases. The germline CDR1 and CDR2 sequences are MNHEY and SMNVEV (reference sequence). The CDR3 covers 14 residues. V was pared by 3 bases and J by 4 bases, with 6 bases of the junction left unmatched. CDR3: CASSLKGAFYEQYF. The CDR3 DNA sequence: TGTGCCAGCAGTTTGAAGGGGGCTTTTTACGAGCAGTACTTC.

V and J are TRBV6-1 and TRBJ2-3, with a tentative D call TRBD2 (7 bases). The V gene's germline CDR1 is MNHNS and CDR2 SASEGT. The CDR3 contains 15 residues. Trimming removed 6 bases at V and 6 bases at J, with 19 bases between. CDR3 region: CASRKRGGRLDTQYF. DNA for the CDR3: TGTGCCAGCAGGAAAAGGGGGGGGCGCCTGGATACGCAGTATTTT.

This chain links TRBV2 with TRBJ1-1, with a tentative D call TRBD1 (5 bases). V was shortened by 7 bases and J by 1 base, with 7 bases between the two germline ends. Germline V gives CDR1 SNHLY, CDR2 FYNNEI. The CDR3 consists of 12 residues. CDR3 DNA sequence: TGTGCCAGCAAGGGGCCGAACACTGAAGCTTTCTTT. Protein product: CASKGPNTEAFF. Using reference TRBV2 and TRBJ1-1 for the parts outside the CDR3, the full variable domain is EPEVTQTPSHQVTQMGQEVILRCVPISNHLYFYWYRQILGQKVEFLVSFYNNEISEKSEIFDDQFSVERPDGSNFTLKIRSTKLEDSAMYFCASKGPNTEAFFGQGTRLTVV.

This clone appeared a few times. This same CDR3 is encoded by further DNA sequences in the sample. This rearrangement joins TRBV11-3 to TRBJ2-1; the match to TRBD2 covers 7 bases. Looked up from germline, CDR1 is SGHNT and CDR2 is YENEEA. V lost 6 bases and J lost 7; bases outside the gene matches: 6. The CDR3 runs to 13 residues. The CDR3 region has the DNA TGTGCCAGCAGTTGGGGGGGGAATAATGAGCAGTTCTTC. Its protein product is CASSWGGNNEQFF.

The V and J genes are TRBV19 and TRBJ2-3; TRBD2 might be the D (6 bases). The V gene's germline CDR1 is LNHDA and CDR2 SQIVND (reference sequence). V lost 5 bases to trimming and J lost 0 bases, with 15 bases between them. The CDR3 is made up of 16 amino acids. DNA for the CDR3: TGTGCCAGTAGTCGACGATGGGACTTTAGCACAGATACGCAGTATTTT. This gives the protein CASSRRWDFSTDTQYF.

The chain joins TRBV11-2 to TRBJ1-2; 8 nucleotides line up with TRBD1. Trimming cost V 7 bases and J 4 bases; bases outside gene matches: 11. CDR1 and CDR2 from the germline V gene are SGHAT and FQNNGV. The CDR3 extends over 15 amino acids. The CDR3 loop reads CASTPDGTGAYGYTF. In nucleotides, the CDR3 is TGTGCCAGCACTCCCGACGGGACAGGAGCCTATGGCTACACCTTC.

The CDR3 sequence is CASSPAGTGPLAGNTIYF. The CDR3 coding sequence is TGTGCCAGCTCACCTGCCGGGACAGGGCCCCTGGCTGGAAACACCATATATTTT. The chain is built from TRBV18 and TRBJ1-3; 9 nucleotides agree with TRBD1. The germline V gene has CDR1 KGHSH and CDR2 LQKENI. The CDR3 is 18 amino acids. The V gene end was trimmed by 3 bases and the J gene end by 2 bases; junction bases not matched to a gene: 11.

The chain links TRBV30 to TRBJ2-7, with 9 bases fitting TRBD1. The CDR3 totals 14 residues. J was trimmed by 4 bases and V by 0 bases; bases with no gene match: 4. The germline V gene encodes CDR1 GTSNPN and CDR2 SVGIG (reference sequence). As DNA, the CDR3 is TGTGCCTGGAGTGTGGGACAGGGTGGATACGAGCAGTACTTC. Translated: CAWSVGQGGYEQYF.

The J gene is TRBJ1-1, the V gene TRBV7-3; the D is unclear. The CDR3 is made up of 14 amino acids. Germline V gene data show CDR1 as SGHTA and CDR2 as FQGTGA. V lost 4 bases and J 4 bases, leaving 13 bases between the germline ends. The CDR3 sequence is CASSWGGLATEAFF. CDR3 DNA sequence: TGTGCCAGCAGCTGGGGAGGGTTGGCCACTGAAGCTTTCTTT.

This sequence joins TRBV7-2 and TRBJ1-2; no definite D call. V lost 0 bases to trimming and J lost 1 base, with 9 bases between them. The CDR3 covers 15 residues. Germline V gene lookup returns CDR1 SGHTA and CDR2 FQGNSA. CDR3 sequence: CASSLASSRNYGYTF. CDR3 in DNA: TGTGCCAGCAGCTTAGCCTCCAGTCGTAACTATGGCTACACCTTC.

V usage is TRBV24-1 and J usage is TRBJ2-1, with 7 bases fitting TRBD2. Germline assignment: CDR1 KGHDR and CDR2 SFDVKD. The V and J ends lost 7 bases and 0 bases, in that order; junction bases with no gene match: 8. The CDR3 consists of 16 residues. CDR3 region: CATSPSGDYSYNEQFF. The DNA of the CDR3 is TGTGCCACCAGCCCTTCTGGGGACTACTCCTACAATGAGCAGTTCTTC.